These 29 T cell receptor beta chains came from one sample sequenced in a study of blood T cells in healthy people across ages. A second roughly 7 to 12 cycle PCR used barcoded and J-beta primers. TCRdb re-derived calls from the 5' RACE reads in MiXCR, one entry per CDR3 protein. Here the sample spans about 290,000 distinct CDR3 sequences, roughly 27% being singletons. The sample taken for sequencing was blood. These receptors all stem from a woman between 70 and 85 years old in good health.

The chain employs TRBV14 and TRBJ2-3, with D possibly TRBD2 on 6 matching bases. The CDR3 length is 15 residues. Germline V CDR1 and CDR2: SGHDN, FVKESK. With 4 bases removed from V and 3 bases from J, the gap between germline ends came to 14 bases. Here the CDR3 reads CASSRGERRTDTQYF. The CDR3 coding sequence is TGTGCCAGCAGCCGGGGGGAGAGGAGGACAGATACGCAGTATTTT.

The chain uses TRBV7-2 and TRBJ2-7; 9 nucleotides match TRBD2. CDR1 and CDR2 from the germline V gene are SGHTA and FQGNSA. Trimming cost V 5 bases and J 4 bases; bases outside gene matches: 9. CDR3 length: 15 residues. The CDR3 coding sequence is TGTGCCAGCAGCCCCCTTGCGGGAGGGGGTTACGAGCAGTACTTC. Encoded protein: CASSPLAGGGYEQYF.

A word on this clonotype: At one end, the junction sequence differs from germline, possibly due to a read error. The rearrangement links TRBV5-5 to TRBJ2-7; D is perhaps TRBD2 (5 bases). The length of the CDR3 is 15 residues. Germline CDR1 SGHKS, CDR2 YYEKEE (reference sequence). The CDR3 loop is CASSLVVTGSYEQYF. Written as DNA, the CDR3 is TGCGCCAGCAGCTTGGTAGTGACGGGATCCTACGAGCAGTACTTC.

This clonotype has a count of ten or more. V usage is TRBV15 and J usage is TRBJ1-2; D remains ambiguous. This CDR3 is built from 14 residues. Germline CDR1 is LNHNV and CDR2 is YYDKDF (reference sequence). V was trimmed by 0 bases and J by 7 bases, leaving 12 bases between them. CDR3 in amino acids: CATSRDHTASGYTF. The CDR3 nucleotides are TGTGCCACCAGCAGAGATCACACGGCGAGTGGCTACACCTTC. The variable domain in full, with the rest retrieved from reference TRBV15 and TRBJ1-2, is DAMVIQNPRYQVTQFGKPVTLSCSQTLNHNVMYWYQQKSSQAPKLLFHYYDKDFNNEADTPDNFQSRRPNTSFCFLDIRSPGLGDTAMYLCATSRDHTASGYTFGSGTRLTVV.

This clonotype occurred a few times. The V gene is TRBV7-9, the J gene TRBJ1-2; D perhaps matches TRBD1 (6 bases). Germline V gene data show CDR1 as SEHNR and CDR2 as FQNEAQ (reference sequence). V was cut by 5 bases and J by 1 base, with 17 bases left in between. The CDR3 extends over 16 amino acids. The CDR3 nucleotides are TGTGCCAGCAGCCTAGAACAGGGCCCCCTTAACTATGGCTACACCTTC. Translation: CASSLEQGPLNYGYTF.

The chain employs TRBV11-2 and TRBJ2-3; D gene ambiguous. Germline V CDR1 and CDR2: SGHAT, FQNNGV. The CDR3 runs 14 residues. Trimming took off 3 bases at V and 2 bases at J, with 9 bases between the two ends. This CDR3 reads CASSLQSPTDTQYF. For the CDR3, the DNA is TGTGCCAGCAGCTTGCAGTCCCCCACAGATACGCAGTATTTT. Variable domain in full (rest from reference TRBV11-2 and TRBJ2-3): EAGVAQSPRYKIIEKRQSVAFWCNPISGHATLYWYQQILGQGPKLLIQFQNNGVVDDSQLPKDRFSAERLKGVDSTLKIQPAKLEDSAVYLCASSLQSPTDTQYFGPGTRLTVL.

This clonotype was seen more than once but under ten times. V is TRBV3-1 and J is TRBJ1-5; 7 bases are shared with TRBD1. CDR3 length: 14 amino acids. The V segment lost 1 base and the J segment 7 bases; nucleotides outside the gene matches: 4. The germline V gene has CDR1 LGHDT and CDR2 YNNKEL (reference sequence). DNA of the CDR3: TGTGCCAGCAGCCAAGGGACAGGAGACCAGCCCCAGCATTTT. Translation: CASSQGTGDQPQHF.

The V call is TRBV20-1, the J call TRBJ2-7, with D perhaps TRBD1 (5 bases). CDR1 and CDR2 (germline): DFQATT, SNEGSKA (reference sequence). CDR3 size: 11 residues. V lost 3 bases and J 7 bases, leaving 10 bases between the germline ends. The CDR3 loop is CSASDSLEQYF. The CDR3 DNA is TGCAGTGCTAGCGACAGTTTAGAGCAGTACTTC.

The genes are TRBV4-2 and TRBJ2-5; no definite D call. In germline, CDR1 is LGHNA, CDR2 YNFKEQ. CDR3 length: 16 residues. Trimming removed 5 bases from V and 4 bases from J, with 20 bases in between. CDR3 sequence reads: CASSDPARGRGETQYF. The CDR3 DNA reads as TGTGCCAGCAGCGACCCGGCCCGCGGTCGAGGAGAGACCCAGTACTTC.

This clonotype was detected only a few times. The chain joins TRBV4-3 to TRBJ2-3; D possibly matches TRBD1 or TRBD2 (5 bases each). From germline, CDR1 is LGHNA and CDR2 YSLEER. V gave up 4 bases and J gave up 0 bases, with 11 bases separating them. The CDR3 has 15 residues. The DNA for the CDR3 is TGCGCCAGCAGCCCGACTTGGGACAGCACAGATACGCAGTATTTT. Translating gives CASSPTWDSTDTQYF.

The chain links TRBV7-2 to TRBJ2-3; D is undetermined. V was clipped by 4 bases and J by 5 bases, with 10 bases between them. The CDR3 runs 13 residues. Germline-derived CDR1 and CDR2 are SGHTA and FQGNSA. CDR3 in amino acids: CASSWRKLDTQYF. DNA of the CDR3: TGTGCCAGCAGCTGGAGAAAGTTAGATACGCAGTATTTT.

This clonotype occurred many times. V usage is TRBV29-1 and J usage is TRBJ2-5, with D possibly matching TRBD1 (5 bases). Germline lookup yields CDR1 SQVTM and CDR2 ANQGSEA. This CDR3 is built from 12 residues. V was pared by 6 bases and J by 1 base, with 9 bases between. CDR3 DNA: TGCAGCGTCTCGACAGCCCAAGAGACCCAGTACTTC. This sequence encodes CSVSTAQETQYF.

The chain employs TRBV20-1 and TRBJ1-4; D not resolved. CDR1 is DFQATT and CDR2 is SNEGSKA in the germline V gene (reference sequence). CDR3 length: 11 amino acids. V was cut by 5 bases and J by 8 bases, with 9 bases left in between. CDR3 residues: CSALGLEKLFF. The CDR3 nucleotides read TGCAGTGCTCTAGGATTGGAAAAACTGTTTTTT.

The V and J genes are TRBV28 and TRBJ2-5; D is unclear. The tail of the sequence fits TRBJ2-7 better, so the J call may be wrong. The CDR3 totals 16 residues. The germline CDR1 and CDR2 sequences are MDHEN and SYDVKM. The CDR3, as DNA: TGTGCCAGCAGTAAAAGCTACTGGAATAGCTCCTACGAGCAGTACTTC. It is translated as CASSKSYWNSSYEQYF.

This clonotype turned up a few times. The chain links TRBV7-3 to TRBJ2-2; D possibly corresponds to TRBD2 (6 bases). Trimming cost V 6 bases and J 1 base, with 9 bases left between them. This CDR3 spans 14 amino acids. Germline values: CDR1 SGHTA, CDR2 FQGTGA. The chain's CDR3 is CASSWRGNTGELFF. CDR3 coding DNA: TGTGCCAGCAGTTGGCGGGGGAACACCGGGGAGCTGTTTTTT.

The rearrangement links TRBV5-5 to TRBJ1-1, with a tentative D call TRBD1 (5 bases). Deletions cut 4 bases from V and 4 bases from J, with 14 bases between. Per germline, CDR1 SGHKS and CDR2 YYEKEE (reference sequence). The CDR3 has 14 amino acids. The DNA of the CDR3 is TGTGCCAGCAGCGACCGGCCGAGGGGCACTGAAGCTTTCTTT. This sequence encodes CASSDRPRGTEAFF.

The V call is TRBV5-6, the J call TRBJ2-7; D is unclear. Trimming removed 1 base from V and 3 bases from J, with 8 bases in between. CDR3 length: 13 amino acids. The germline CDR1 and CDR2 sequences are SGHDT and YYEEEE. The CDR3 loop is CASSLLDRYEQYF. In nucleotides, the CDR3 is TGTGCCAGCAGCTTGTTGGACCGCTACGAGCAGTACTTC.

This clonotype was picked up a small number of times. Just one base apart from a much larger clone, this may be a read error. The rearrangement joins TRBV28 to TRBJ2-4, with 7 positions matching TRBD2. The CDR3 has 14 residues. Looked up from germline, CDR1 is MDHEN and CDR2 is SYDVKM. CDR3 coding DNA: TGTGCCAGCAGTTTTGCCGGGACTACTTTTATTCGGTACTTC. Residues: CASSFAGTTFIRYF.

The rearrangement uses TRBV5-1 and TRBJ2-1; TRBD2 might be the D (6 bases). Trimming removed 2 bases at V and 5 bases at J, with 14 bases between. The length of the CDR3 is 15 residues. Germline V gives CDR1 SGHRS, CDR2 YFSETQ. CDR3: CASSFWGERDNEQFF. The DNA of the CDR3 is TGCGCCAGCAGCTTTTGGGGGGAAAGGGACAATGAGCAGTTCTTC.

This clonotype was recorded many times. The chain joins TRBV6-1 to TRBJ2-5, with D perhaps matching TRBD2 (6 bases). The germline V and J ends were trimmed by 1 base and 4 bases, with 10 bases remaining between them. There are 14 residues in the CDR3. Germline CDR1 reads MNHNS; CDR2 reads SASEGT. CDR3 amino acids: CASSEGASVETQYF. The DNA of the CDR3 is TGTGCCAGCAGTGAAGGCGCTAGCGTAGAGACCCAGTACTTC.

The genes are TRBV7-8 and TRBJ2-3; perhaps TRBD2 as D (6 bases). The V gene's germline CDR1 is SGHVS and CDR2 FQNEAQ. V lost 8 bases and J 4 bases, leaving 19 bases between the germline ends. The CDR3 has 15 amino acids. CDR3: CASALELAVSDTQYF. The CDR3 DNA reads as TGTGCCAGCGCACTGGAACTAGCTGTCTCAGATACGCAGTATTTT.

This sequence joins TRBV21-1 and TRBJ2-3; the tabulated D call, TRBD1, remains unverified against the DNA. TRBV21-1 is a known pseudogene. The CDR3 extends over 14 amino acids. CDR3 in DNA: TGTGCCAGCAGCAAGGGACAGCCCACAGATACGCAGTATTTT. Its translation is CASSKGQPTDTQYF.

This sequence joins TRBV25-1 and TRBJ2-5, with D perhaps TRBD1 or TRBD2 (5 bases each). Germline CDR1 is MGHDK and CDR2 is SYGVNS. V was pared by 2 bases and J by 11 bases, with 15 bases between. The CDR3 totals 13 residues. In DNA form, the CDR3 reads TGTGCCAGCAGTGAACCCGCCGGCAGGGAGCAGTACTTC. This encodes CASSEPAGREQYF.

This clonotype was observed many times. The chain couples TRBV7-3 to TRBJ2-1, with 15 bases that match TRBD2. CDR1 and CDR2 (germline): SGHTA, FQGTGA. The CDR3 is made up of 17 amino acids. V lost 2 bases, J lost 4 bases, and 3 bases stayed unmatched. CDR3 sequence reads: CASSLGTSGRMYNEQFF. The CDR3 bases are TGTGCCAGCAGCTTAGGGACTAGCGGGAGGATGTACAATGAGCAGTTCTTC.

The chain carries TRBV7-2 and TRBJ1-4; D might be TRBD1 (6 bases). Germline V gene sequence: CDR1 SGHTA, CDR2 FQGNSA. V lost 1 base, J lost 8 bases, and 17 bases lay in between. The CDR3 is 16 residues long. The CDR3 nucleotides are TGTGCCAGCAGCTTAGAAGGGGGGCGCCCCGGGGAAAAACTGTTTTTT. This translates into CASSLEGGRPGEKLFF.

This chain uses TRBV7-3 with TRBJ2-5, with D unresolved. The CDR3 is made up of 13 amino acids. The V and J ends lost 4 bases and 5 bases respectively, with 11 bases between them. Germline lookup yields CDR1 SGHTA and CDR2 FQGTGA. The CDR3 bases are TGTGCCAGCAGCTCAAGACCCCTGGAGACCCAGTACTTC. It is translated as CASSSRPLETQYF.

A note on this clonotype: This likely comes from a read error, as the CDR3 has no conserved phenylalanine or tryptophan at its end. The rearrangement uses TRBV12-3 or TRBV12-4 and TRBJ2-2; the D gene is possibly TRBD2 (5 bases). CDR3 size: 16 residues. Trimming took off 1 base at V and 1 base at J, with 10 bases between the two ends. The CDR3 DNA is TGTGCCAGCAGTTTAGGCTCTGGAGGGAACACCGGGGAGCTGTTTCTT. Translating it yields CASSLGSGGNTGELFL.

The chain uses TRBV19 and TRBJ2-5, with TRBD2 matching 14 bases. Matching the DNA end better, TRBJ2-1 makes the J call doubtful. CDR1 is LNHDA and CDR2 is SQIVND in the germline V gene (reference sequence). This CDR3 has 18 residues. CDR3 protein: CASSGGLAGEGTQGEQFF. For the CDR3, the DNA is TGTGCCAGTAGTGGGGGACTAGCGGGAGAGGGAACACAAGGTGAGCAGTTCTTC.

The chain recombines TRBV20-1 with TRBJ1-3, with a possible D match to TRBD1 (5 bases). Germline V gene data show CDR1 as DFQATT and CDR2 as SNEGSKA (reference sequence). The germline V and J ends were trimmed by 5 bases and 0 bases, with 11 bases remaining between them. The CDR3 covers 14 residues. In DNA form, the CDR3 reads TGCAGTGCTGCCAGGGAAGGCTCTGGAAACACCATATATTTT. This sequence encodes CSAAREGSGNTIYF.